This entry concerns a single T cell receptor beta chain. No antigen is known for it. This specimen comes from a study of early stage breast cancer tumors. Across the study: Most of the 16 invasive tumors were ER+, PR+ and HER2-. Overall study findings and caveats: Enriched TCRB sequences shared across patients were mostly commonly generated sequences. Blood repertoires resembled normal breast more than tumor.

The CDR3 runs 15 residues. V dropped 1 base and J dropped 3 bases, with 9 bases sitting between them. Germline CDR1 KGHSH, CDR2 LQKENI. Sequencing was performed with immunoSEQ multiplex PCR; in TCRdb, only in-frame clones are kept and a portion is missing. This repertoire shows 45,000 to 60,000 clones, around nine tenths found once; its top ten account for 4.5% to 5%. The sequence was collected from a person aged 70 to 85 with breast cancer. The material sequenced was blood. The rearrangement links TRBV18 to TRBJ1-4; D possibly corresponds to TRBD1 (5 bases). This chain's CDR3 is CASSPRGAANEKLFF. The CDR3 nucleotides are TGTGCCAGCTCACCACGCGGGGCAGCTAATGAAAAACTGTTTTTT.